What follows are 23 T cell receptor beta chains derived from one specimen sequenced in a study of PD-1 blockade in classical Hodgkin lymphoma. The data were produced by immunoSEQ multiplex PCR, yet TCRdb's version contains in-frame clones alone and is incomplete. The table shows 50,000 or so clones, with roughly 80% occurring only once. Time point reported: cycle 4 day 1 (C4D1), after 5 to 7 weeks of nivolumab. Following autologous stem cell transplantation, relapse occurred in every patient, and exposure to brentuximab vedotin varied. The material was peripheral blood mononuclear cells (PBMCs), obtained before the fourth cycle of nivolumab. All receptors come from a human donor with classical Hodgkin lymphoma.

The chain has TRBV18 and TRBJ2-1; 9 nucleotides agree with TRBD2. This CDR3 spans 16 amino acids. V gave up 5 bases and J gave up 0 bases; unmatched junction bases: 5. Germline V CDR1 and CDR2: KGHSH, LQKENI. CDR3 nucleotides: TGTGCCAGCTCATCTGTAGCGGGAGCCTCCTACAATGAGCAGTTCTTC. Translating it yields CASSSVAGASYNEQFF.

CDR3 coding DNA: TGCGCCAGCAGCTTGGCGTTGGTACCCAGGAACACCGGGGAGCTGTTTTTT. Its protein product is CASSLALVPRNTGELFF. The chain employs TRBV5-1 and TRBJ2-2; D unclear. Germline V gene sequence: CDR1 SGHRS, CDR2 YFSETQ. The CDR3 covers 17 residues. Trimming stripped 0 bases from V and 1 base from J, with 13 bases between.

This clone was observed once. The chain recombines TRBV7-2 with TRBJ2-2; perhaps TRBD2 as D (6 bases). CDR1 and CDR2 from the germline V gene are SGHTA and FQGNSA. This CDR3 has 15 amino acids. The V gene lost 3 bases and the J gene lost 7 bases, with 15 bases spanning the gap. This chain's CDR3 is CASSLEGYRGGELFF. The DNA of the CDR3 is TGTGCCAGCAGCTTGGAGGGATACAGAGGCGGGGAGCTGTTTTTT.

The chain carries TRBV9 and TRBJ1-6; D gene ambiguous. The CDR3 totals 14 residues. V shed 2 bases and J shed 8 bases, with 11 bases lying between them. From germline, CDR1 is SGDLS and CDR2 YYNGEE. The CDR3 loop reads CASSVGDADSPLHF. As DNA, the CDR3 is TGTGCCAGCAGCGTCGGGGATGCAGATTCACCCCTCCACTTT.

This chain connects TRBV29-1 to TRBJ2-5; a weak D match, TRBD2 (5 bases). CDR1 is SQVTM and CDR2 is ANQGSEA in the germline V gene. V shed 7 bases and J shed 4 bases, with 19 bases lying between them. CDR3 length: 14 residues. As DNA, the CDR3 is TGCAGCGCTAAGAGGACTCCCTCGGGAGAGACCCAGTACTTC. As protein: CSAKRTPSGETQYF.

This chain connects TRBV6-6 to TRBJ1-2; D gene ambiguous. The CDR3 extends over 16 amino acids. Trimming cost V 5 bases and J 7 bases, with 23 bases left between them. Germline CDR1 is MNHNY and CDR2 is SVGAGI (reference sequence). The DNA for the CDR3 is TGTGCCAGCAGTCGGGATTTGGGCCCATCTTGGGGTGGCTACACCTTC. Residues: CASSRDLGPSWGGYTF.

The V and J genes are TRBV6-5 and TRBJ2-2; the D gene is possibly TRBD2 (5 bases). The CDR3 loop spans 12 amino acids. The ends were cut back, 5 bases at V and 6 bases at J, with 7 bases in the middle. Per germline, CDR1 MNHEY and CDR2 SVGAGI. CDR3 sequence: CASSLAAGELFF. The DNA for the CDR3 is TGTGCCAGCAGTCTAGCCGCCGGGGAGCTGTTTTTT.

This clone was counted a single time. The rearrangement joins TRBV4-1 to TRBJ2-1, with D uncertain. The CDR3 is 15 amino acids. Deletions cut 3 bases from V and 0 bases from J, with 9 bases between. Germline V gene lookup returns CDR1 MGHRA and CDR2 YSYEKL. The CDR3 sequence: CASSHPLSSYNEQFF. The DNA for the CDR3 is TGCGCCAGCAGCCATCCTCTTAGCTCCTACAATGAGCAGTTCTTC.

The rearrangement links TRBV6-1 to TRBJ2-7; D gene uncertain. Deletions cut 6 bases from V and 1 base from J, with 13 bases between. The germline V gene encodes CDR1 MNHNS and CDR2 SASEGT. The CDR3 contains 14 residues. The CDR3 loop is CASRYPGGSYEQYF. The CDR3, as DNA: TGTGCCAGCAGATACCCGGGCGGATCCTACGAGCAGTACTTC.

The rearrangement uses TRBV6-1 and TRBJ2-3, with 9 bases lining up with TRBD1. The germline V gene has CDR1 MNHNS and CDR2 SASEGT. There are 15 residues in the CDR3. Unmatched junction bases numbered 4, after V lost 3 bases and J lost 3 bases. In nucleotides, the CDR3 is TGTGCCAGCAGTGATAGGGGACAGGGAACAGATACGCAGTATTTT. Translated, it gives CASSDRGQGTDTQYF.

The J gene is TRBJ2-3, the V gene TRBV29-1; TRBD1 aligns across 9 bases. Germline CDR1 and CDR2: SQVTM and ANQGSEA. The CDR3 contains 18 residues. J gave up 3 bases and V 3 bases, and 16 bases lay outside the gene matches. For the CDR3, the DNA is TGCAGCGTTGATGAGGGGACAGGGTTATGGGCTCGTACAGATACGCAGTATTTT. Its protein is CSVDEGTGLWARTDTQYF.

This clone has a handful of counts. The V gene is TRBV5-6, the J gene TRBJ2-3; 13 bases map to TRBD2. Germline CDR1 SGHDT, CDR2 YYEEEE. V lost 4 bases to trimming and J lost 5 bases; unmatched junction nucleotides: 4. The CDR3 runs to 15 residues. The CDR3, as DNA: TGTGCCAGCAGCCGGACTAGCGGGAGCGGAGATACGCAGTATTTT. It yields the protein CASSRTSGSGDTQYF.

This clone was seen a few times. The rearrangement links TRBV6-5 to TRBJ2-7, with D perhaps TRBD1 or TRBD2 (6 bases each). The CDR3 spans 13 residues. The germline V and J ends were trimmed by 5 bases and 1 base, with 9 bases remaining between them. Germline V gene sequence: CDR1 MNHEY, CDR2 SVGAGI. The CDR3 loop reads CASSEGGSYEQYF. DNA for the CDR3: TGTGCCAGCAGTGAGGGGGGTTCCTACGAGCAGTACTTC.

The genes are TRBV19 and TRBJ2-1; 10 bases align to TRBD2. CDR3 length: 16 amino acids. Losses at the gene ends were 7 bases for V and 8 bases for J; bases not matched to a gene: 14. Germline V gives CDR1 LNHDA, CDR2 SQIVND (reference sequence). This chain's CDR3 is CASKTWASGGLDEQFF. The DNA of the CDR3 is TGTGCCAGTAAAACGTGGGCTAGCGGGGGTTTGGATGAGCAGTTCTTC.

This sequence joins TRBV7-9 and TRBJ2-3; 8 nucleotides agree with TRBD1. The V and J ends lost 4 bases and 3 bases, in that order; junction bases with no gene match: 3. Germline V gene data show CDR1 as SEHNR and CDR2 as FQNEAQ (reference sequence). The CDR3 runs to 14 residues. The CDR3, as DNA: TGTGCCAGCAGCTCCTGGACAGGGACAGATACGCAGTATTTT. It yields the protein CASSSWTGTDTQYF.

V and J are TRBV15 and TRBJ2-1; 9 nucleotides line up with TRBD1. Germline V lookup: CDR1 LNHNV, CDR2 YYDKDF (reference sequence). V was clipped by 2 bases and J by 4 bases; unmatched bases: 6. The CDR3 is 16 residues long. The CDR3 DNA is TGTGCCACCAGCAGACTACAGGGGGCGGAATACAATGAGCAGTTCTTC. This translates into CATSRLQGAEYNEQFF. Looking up the rest from reference TRBV15 and TRBJ2-1 gives the full variable domain: DAMVIQNPRYQVTQFGKPVTLSCSQTLNHNVMYWYQQKSSQAPKLLFHYYDKDFNNEADTPDNFQSRRPNTSFCFLDIRSPGLGDTAMYLCATSRLQGAEYNEQFFGPGTRLTVL.

The chain employs TRBV11-2 and TRBJ2-7; 8 nucleotides agree with TRBD2. This CDR3 contains 16 residues. The V and J ends lost 4 bases and 9 bases, in that order; junction bases with no gene match: 17. The germline gives CDR1 SGHAT, CDR2 FQNNGV. The CDR3 loop is CASSSKAGTRDKAQYF. In nucleotides, the CDR3 is TGTGCCAGCAGCTCCAAGGCCGGGACTAGAGACAAGGCGCAGTACTTC.

This clone was detected a few times. V and J are TRBV7-9 and TRBJ1-5; D is unclear. The length of the CDR3 is 15 residues. From germline, CDR1 is SEHNR and CDR2 FQNEAQ (reference sequence). V lost 5 bases and J 0 bases, leaving 11 bases between the germline ends. CDR3 DNA sequence: TGTGCCAGCAGCCCCCGAGGTGGTAGCAATCAGCCCCAGCATTTT. Its protein product is CASSPRGGSNQPQHF.

This clone was seen more than once but under ten times. J is TRBJ1-6 and V is TRBV2; 12 bases fit TRBD1. This CDR3 is 15 amino acids long. Losses at the gene ends were 3 bases for V and 14 bases for J; bases not matched to a gene: 8. The V gene's germline CDR1 is SNHLY and CDR2 FYNNEI. CDR3: CASSESRDRGPTLHF. CDR3 DNA: TGTGCCAGCAGTGAGTCCCGGGACAGGGGGCCCACCCTCCACTTT.

Regarding this clone: Germline and junction disagree at one end, which may indicate a read error. V and J are TRBV30 and TRBJ1-5; 8 bases match TRBD1. Germline V lookup: CDR1 GTSNPN, CDR2 SVGIG (reference sequence). The CDR3 loop spans 14 amino acids. The CDR3 sequence is CAWSVPGGNQPQHF. CDR3 sequence (DNA): TGTGCCTGGAGTGTACCAGGGGGCAACCAGCCCCAGCATTTT.

The chain links TRBV11-3 to TRBJ1-1; no firm D call. The V end lost 2 bases, the J end lost 4 bases, and 5 bases lay between the germline ends. The CDR3 is 12 amino acids. Germline V gene lookup returns CDR1 SGHNT and CDR2 YENEEA. The CDR3 bases are TGTGCCAGCAGCTTATACGGCACTGAAGCTTTCTTT. Its protein is CASSLYGTEAFF.

This clone has just a few counts. CDR3 nucleotides: TGTGCCAGCAGCAAAGCAGCCTACGAGCAGTACTTC. It is translated as CASSKAAYEQYF. The chain recombines TRBV2 with TRBJ2-7; D not certain. The CDR3 covers 12 residues. Germline CDR1 and CDR2: SNHLY and FYNNEI. The V gene lost 6 bases and the J gene lost 2 bases, with 8 bases spanning the gap.

The chain joins TRBV9 to TRBJ2-3; D call uncertain. From germline, CDR1 is SGDLS and CDR2 YYNGEE. The CDR3 length is 15 residues. The V and J ends lost 0 bases and 1 base respectively, with 9 bases between them. CDR3 in amino acids: CASSVEGRGTDTQYF. Written as DNA, the CDR3 is TGTGCCAGCAGCGTAGAGGGCCGAGGCACAGATACGCAGTATTTT.